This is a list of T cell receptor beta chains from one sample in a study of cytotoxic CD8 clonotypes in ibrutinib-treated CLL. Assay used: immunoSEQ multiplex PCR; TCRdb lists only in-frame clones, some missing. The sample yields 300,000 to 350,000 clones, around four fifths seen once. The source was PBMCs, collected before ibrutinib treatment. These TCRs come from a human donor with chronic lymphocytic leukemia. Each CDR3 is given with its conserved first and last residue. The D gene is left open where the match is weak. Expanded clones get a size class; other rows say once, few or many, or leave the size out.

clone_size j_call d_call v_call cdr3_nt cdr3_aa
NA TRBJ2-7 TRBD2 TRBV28 TGTGCCAGCAGTCCGCCGGGACTAGCGGGAGCCGGCTACGAGCAGTACTTC CASSPPGLAGAGYEQYF
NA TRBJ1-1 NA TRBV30 TGTGCCTATGCGGGACATATGAACACTGAAGCTTTCTTT CAYAGHMNTEAFF
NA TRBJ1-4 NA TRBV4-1 TGCGCCAGCAGCCAACAGGGGCTCAATGAAAAACTGTTTTTT CASSQQGLNEKLFF
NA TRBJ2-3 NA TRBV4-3 TGCGCCAGCAGCCAAGGAACCAGTTCAGATACGCAGTATTTT CASSQGTSSDTQYF
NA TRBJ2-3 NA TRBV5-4 TGTGCCAGCAGTAGGTACCAACAGGGATACACAGATACGCAGTATTTT CASSRYQQGYTDTQYF
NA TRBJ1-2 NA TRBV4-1 TGCGCCAGCAGCGAGGGAAACTATGGCTACACCTTC CASSEGNYGYTF
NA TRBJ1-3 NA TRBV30 TGTGCCTGGAGTACCAGGGCCGGGACTGGAAACACCATATATTTT CAWSTRAGTGNTIYF
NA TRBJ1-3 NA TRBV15 TGTGCCACCAGCAGGATTTTTAGCTCTGGAAACACCATATATTTT CATSRIFSSGNTIYF
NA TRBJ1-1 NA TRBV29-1 TGCAGCGTTGAAAATCCGGGACGGGTCACTGAAGCTTTCTTT CSVENPGRVTEAFF
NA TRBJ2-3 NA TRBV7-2 TGTGCCAGCAGTTATTTCGGGACATCTTCCTTGGATACGCAGTATTTT CASSYFGTSSLDTQYF
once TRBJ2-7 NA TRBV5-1 TGCGCCAGCAGCTTGGATGGGACCCAAACCTACGAGCAGTACTTC CASSLDGTQTYEQYF
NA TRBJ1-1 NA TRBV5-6 TGTGCCAGCAGCTTCAGGAGGGACACTGAAGCTTTCTTT CASSFRRDTEAFF
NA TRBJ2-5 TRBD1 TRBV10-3 TGTGCCATCAGTGAGTCGGACAGGCCCCAAGAGACCCAGTACTTC CAISESDRPQETQYF
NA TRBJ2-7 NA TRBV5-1 TGCGCCAGCGGGAACAGAACCTACGAGCAGTACTTC CASGNRTYEQYF
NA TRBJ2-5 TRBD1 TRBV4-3 TGCGCCAGCAGCCAATCCCCCTTACAGGGGTTGACCCAGTACTTC CASSQSPLQGLTQYF
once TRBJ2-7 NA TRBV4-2 TGTGCCAGCAGCCAAGAAGCCACTTTCCTTAACTACGAGCAGTACTTC CASSQEATFLNYEQYF
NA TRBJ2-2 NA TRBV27 TGTGCCAGCAGGCCGGATTACATAAACACCGGGGAGCTGTTTTTT CASRPDYINTGELFF
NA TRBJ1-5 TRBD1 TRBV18 TGTGCCAGCTCACCATTTAAGGGGACAGGGAAACAGCCCCAGCATTTT CASSPFKGTGKQPQHF
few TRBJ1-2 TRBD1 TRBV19 TGTGCCAGTAGTTGGGACAGGGGATATGGCTACACCTTC CASSWDRGYGYTF
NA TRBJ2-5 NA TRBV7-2 TGTGCCAGCAGCTTTGGGGGAGGTGGTGAGACCCAGTACTTC CASSFGGGGETQYF
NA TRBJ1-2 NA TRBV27 TGTGCCAGCAGTGCCGTTCCGGGACTGATCTATGGCTACACCTTC CASSAVPGLIYGYTF
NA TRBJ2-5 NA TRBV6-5 TGTGCCAGCAGCCGAGGGTCCCGGGGAGAGACCCAGTACTTC CASSRGSRGETQYF
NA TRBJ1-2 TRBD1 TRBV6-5 TGTGCCAGCAGTACGGACAGGGGGAACTATGGCTACACCTTC CASSTDRGNYGYTF
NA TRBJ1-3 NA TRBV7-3 TGTGCCAGCAGCGCCCGAGGGGGTTCTGGAAACACCATATATTTT CASSARGGSGNTIYF
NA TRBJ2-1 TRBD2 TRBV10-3 TGTGCCATCAGTCTAGCGGTAAACAATGAGCAGTTCTTC CAISLAVNNEQFF
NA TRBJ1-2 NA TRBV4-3 TGCGCCAGCAGGCAAGAAGATACAGGGACTGGCTACACCTTC CASRQEDTGTGYTF
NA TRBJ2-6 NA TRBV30 TGTGCCTGGAGGTGGGGGGTCGGGGCCAACGTCCTGACTTTC CAWRWGVGANVLTF
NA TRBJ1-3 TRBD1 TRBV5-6 TGTGCCAGCGGAGGGGACAGGGAGGGAAACACCATATATTTT CASGGDREGNTIYF
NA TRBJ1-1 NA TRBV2 TGTGCCAGCTCCTTAAACACTGAAGCTTTCTTT CASSLNTEAFF
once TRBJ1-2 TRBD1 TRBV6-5 TGTGCCAGCACCCAGGACAGGGGGCGTGGAGGCTACACCTTC CASTQDRGRGGYTF
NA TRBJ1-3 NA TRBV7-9 TGTGCCAGCACGCGGGGGACTGGAAACACCATATATTTT CASTRGTGNTIYF
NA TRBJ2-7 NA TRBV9 TGTGCCAGCAGCCCGGGCGGGACCTACGAGCAGTACTTC CASSPGGTYEQYF
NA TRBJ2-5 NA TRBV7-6 TGTGCCAGCAGCTTAGCGTATGAGACCCAGTACTTC CASSLAYETQYF
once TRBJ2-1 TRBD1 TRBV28 TGTGCCAGCAGTCCAACGACAGGGAGAGGTTACAATGAGCAGTTCTTC CASSPTTGRGYNEQFF
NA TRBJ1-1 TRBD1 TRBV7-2 TGTGCCAGCAGGCCGGGACAGAGATCTGTTGAAGCTTTCTTT CASRPGQRSVEAFF
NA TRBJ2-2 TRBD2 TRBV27 TGTGCCAGCAGTTCCATAAGCGGGAGGGCCGGGACCGGGGAGCTGTTTTTT CASSSISGRAGTGELFF
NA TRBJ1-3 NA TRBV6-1 TGTGCCAGCACCCCCGCCCTCTCTGGAAACACCATATATTTT CASTPALSGNTIYF
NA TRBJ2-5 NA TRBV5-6 TGTGCCAGCAGCGATAGGACAGAAGAGACCCAGTACTTC CASSDRTEETQYF
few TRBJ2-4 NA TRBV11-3 TGTGCCAGCAGCTCAAGATCCTGGGTTGACATTCAGTACTTC CASSSRSWVDIQYF
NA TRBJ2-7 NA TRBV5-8 TGTGCCAGCAGCTTTAACAGGAGGTCAAACGAGCAGTACTTC CASSFNRRSNEQYF
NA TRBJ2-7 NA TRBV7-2 TGTGCCAGCAGCTTAGCCCAGGGAGGATTCTACGAGCAGTACTTC CASSLAQGGFYEQYF
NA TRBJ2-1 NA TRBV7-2 TGTGCCAGCAGCTACAGGACTATCGGCCCAGAGCAGTTCTTC CASSYRTIGPEQFF
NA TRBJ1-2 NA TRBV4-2 TGTGCCAGCAGCCAAGATTATGACTATGGCTACACCTTC CASSQDYDYGYTF
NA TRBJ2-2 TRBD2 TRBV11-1 TGTGCCAGCAGCTTAGAGCTAGCGGGAGTCGGAACCGGGGAGCTGTTTTTT CASSLELAGVGTGELFF
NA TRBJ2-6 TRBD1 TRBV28 TGTGCCAGCAGTAGTTACAGGGGATCTAGTGGGGCCAACGTCCTGACTTTC CASSSYRGSSGANVLTF
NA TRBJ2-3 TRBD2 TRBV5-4 TGTGCCAGCAGCCCGGAGATCGATCGACTAGCGGGAGAGGCAGATACGCAGTATTTT CASSPEIDRLAGEADTQYF
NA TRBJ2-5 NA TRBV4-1 TGCGCCAGCAGCCAGTTGCCTAGCAGTACCCAGTACTTC CASSQLPSSTQYF
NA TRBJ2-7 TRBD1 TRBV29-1 TGCAGCGTTGAAGATGTCCGGGACAGGGGCTACGAGCAGTACTTC CSVEDVRDRGYEQYF
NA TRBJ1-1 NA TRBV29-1 TGCAGCGACACAGGAGATGGGGGAGCTTTCTTT CSDTGDGGAFF
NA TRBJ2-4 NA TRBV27 TGTGCCAGCAGTTTACGGGCAGGGCGATACATTCAGTACTTC CASSLRAGRYIQYF
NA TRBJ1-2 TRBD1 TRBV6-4 TGTGCCAGCAGTCCTGGCCCAGGGGGCGTTGGGTGGACCTTC CASSPGPGGVGWTF